The 27 T cell receptor beta chains listed next were all sequenced from one sample in a study of blood T cell repertoires in COVID-19. Generated by immunoSEQ multiplex PCR, the TCRdb table keeps only in-frame clones and is missing some. The table lists under 55,000 clones, approximately 90% of them singletons, with approximately 10% in the top ten. Sequencing was carried out using peripheral blood. The receptors come from a woman older than 75 with active COVID-19.

This chain joins TRBV6-6 and TRBJ1-1; D is undetermined. The V gene lost 0 bases and the J gene lost 3 bases, with 5 bases spanning the gap. Germline CDR1 and CDR2: MNHNY and SVGAGI (reference sequence). The CDR3 contains 13 residues. The CDR3 loop reads CASSYSTDTEAFF. The CDR3 DNA is TGTGCCAGCAGTTACTCTACAGACACTGAAGCTTTCTTT.

In this sample, this clone turned up a few times. This sequence joins TRBV11-2 and TRBJ2-7; TRBD1 aligns across 11 bases. There are 15 residues in the CDR3. After removal of 6 bases from V and 3 bases from J, the junction contained 7 bases not matched to a gene. Germline V CDR1 and CDR2: SGHAT, FQNNGV. CDR3 sequence (DNA): TGTGCCAGCAGTGCCCCGGGACAGGGGGACTACGAGCAGTACTTC. Translating gives CASSAPGQGDYEQYF.

The rearrangement joins TRBV24-1 to TRBJ2-5; TRBD2 matches at 10 bases. The CDR3 is 15 residues long. The J segment lost 0 bases and the V segment lost 7 bases, leaving 4 bases of the junction unmatched. Germline assignment: CDR1 KGHDR and CDR2 SFDVKD. The CDR3 sequence is CATSTTSGDQETQYF. CDR3 DNA sequence: TGTGCCACCAGCACCACTAGCGGGGACCAAGAGACCCAGTACTTC.

The chain joins TRBV12-3 or TRBV12-4 to TRBJ1-2, with D perhaps matching TRBD1 (5 bases). Trimming removed 5 bases at V and 2 bases at J, with 9 bases between. The CDR3 is made up of 13 amino acids. The CDR3 DNA reads as TGTGCCAGCAGTCTACAGGAAAACTATGGCTACACCTTC. This translates into CASSLQENYGYTF.

This clone was seen only once. CDR3 amino acids: CTRRVGSRDEQYF. The CDR3 region has the DNA TGCACCAGGAGGGTGGGGTCTCGCGACGAGCAGTACTTC. The chain is built from TRBV1 and TRBJ2-7; the DNA was not used to check the table's D call, TRBD2. TRBV1 is shown as a pseudogene. The CDR3 is 13 amino acids.

For the CDR3, the DNA is TGTGCCAGCAACCCCGGACGGACTAATCAGCCCCAGCATTTT. Translation: CASNPGRTNQPQHF. The genes are TRBV6-6 and TRBJ1-5; D is ambiguous. Germline V lookup: CDR1 MNHNY, CDR2 SVGAGI (reference sequence). This CDR3 spans 14 amino acids. Trimming removed 7 bases from V and 4 bases from J, with 14 bases in between.

This clone was counted a few times. Written as DNA, the CDR3 is TGTGCCAGCAGTCGCCCCATCGGGGGGTCCTCCTACAATGAGCAGTTCTTC. As protein: CASSRPIGGSSYNEQFF. This chain joins TRBV28 and TRBJ2-1, with 7 bases aligning to TRBD2. Unmatched junction bases numbered 10, after V lost 5 bases and J lost 0 bases. The CDR3 consists of 17 residues. From germline, CDR1 is MDHEN and CDR2 SYDVKM.

The V and J genes are TRBV7-2 and TRBJ2-3, with D perhaps matching TRBD2 (6 bases). Trimming took off 1 base at V and 0 bases at J, with 11 bases between the two ends. Germline lookup yields CDR1 SGHTA and CDR2 FQGNSA. The CDR3 extends over 16 amino acids. The CDR3 coding sequence is TGTGCCAGCAGCTTAGGGGGGGACCTGAGCACAGATACGCAGTATTTT. Encoded protein: CASSLGGDLSTDTQYF.

The chain recombines TRBV5-1 with TRBJ2-1, with 10 nucleotides matching TRBD2. The junction had 2 bases not matched to a gene; V was cut back by 3 bases and J by 5 bases. The V gene's germline CDR1 is SGHRS and CDR2 YFSETQ. CDR3 length: 14 residues. The CDR3 reads CASSYSGGHNEQFF. CDR3 bases: TGCGCCAGCAGCTATAGCGGGGGGCACAATGAGCAGTTCTTC.

The CDR3 sequence is CASSYSGGGRDTQYF. In DNA form, the CDR3 reads TGTGCCAGCAGTTACTCCGGGGGGGGTAGGGATACGCAGTATTTT. The chain links TRBV6-5 to TRBJ2-3; 8 positions match TRBD2. Trimming took 0 bases from V and 6 from J; bases not matched to a gene: 5. Germline assignment: CDR1 MNHEY and CDR2 SVGAGI. CDR3 length equals 15 residues.

CDR3 protein: CASGVGGRQPQHF. CDR3 DNA: TGTGCCAGTGGGGTCGGGGGGCGACAGCCCCAGCATTTT. V is TRBV19 and J is TRBJ1-5; possible D gene TRBD1, 6 bases. This CDR3 has 13 residues. V was shortened by 8 bases and J by 7 bases, with 15 bases between the two germline ends. Germline CDR1 reads LNHDA; CDR2 reads SQIVND (reference sequence).

V and J are TRBV6-1 and TRBJ1-2, with D maybe TRBD1 (6 bases). The CDR3 sequence is 13 residues long. V lost 1 base and J lost 6, with 9 bases in between. The V gene's germline CDR1 is MNHNS and CDR2 SASEGT. CDR3 in amino acids: CASSEGQGHGYTF. Here the CDR3 DNA reads TGTGCCAGCAGTGAAGGGCAGGGGCATGGCTACACCTTC.

The chain employs TRBV11-2 and TRBJ2-5; D is perhaps TRBD2 (6 bases). CDR1 and CDR2 from the germline V gene are SGHAT and FQNNGV. The CDR3 contains 17 residues. The V end was cut by 3 bases, the J end by 0 bases, with 17 bases between. The CDR3: CASSFPRASEYQETQYF. CDR3 in DNA: TGTGCCAGCAGCTTCCCTAGGGCTAGCGAATACCAAGAGACCCAGTACTTC.

The gene calls are TRBV6-6 and TRBJ1-5, with D possibly matching TRBD1 (5 bases). The CDR3 loop spans 15 amino acids. CDR1 is MNHNY, CDR2 SVGAGI, per germline (reference sequence). Trimming took off 7 bases at V and 6 bases at J, with 19 bases between the two ends. CDR3 region: CASTKGQGGGQPQHF. For the CDR3, the DNA is TGTGCCAGCACGAAAGGTCAGGGCGGGGGTCAGCCCCAGCATTTT.

This chain uses TRBV2 with TRBJ1-3; D is uncertain. The CDR3 has 14 residues. Looked up from germline, CDR1 is SNHLY and CDR2 is FYNNEI. Trimming stripped 5 bases from V and 0 bases from J, with 8 bases between. The CDR3 nucleotides read TGTGCCAGCAGTACGAGGAGCTCTGGAAACACCATATATTTT. It codes for CASSTRSSGNTIYF.

The chain joins TRBV4-3 to TRBJ2-3; TRBD1 matches at 9 bases. J gave up 2 bases and V 0 bases, and 6 bases lay outside the gene matches. The CDR3 extends over 17 amino acids. CDR1 is LGHNA, CDR2 YSLEER, per germline. The CDR3 region is CASSQDGTGHPTDTQYF. The CDR3 nucleotides read TGCGCCAGCAGCCAAGATGGGACAGGGCATCCCACAGATACGCAGTATTTT.

This chain joins TRBV21-1 and TRBJ1-3; the DNA was not compared with TRBD1, the D call given in the table. TRBV21-1 corresponds to a pseudogene. The CDR3 loop spans 15 amino acids. Here the CDR3 reads CASPQGQQKGHTIYF. The CDR3 DNA follows: TGTGCCAGCCCTCAGGGACAGCAAAAAGGTCACACCATATATTTT.

The chain joins TRBV4-2 to TRBJ2-7, with TRBD2 matching 8 bases. Looked up from germline, CDR1 is LGHNA and CDR2 is YNFKEQ. V shed 4 bases and J 2 bases; nucleotides not matched to a gene: 4. The CDR3 has 14 residues. Here the CDR3 reads CASSPGGDAYEQYF. CDR3 sequence (DNA): TGTGCCAGCAGCCCCGGGGGGGATGCCTACGAGCAGTACTTC.

This sequence joins TRBV24-1 and TRBJ1-4, with 10 bases aligning to TRBD1. J lost 7 bases, V lost 5 bases, and 9 bases had no gene match. Germline values: CDR1 KGHDR, CDR2 SFDVKD. This CDR3 spans 16 amino acids. The CDR3: CATSAYTTGGTEKLFF. The CDR3 region has the DNA TGTGCCACCAGTGCCTACACGACAGGGGGCACTGAAAAACTGTTTTTT.

This chain connects TRBV27 to TRBJ1-2, with D perhaps matching TRBD1 (6 bases). Trimming cost V 5 bases and J 4 bases, with 8 bases left between them. Germline V lookup: CDR1 MNHEY, CDR2 SMNVEV (reference sequence). The CDR3 length is 12 residues. CDR3 amino acids: CASSDRIYGYTF. The CDR3 DNA follows: TGTGCCAGCAGTGACAGGATCTATGGCTACACCTTC.

The chain carries TRBV9 and TRBJ1-1; maybe TRBD1 (5 bases). Looked up from germline, CDR1 is SGDLS and CDR2 is YYNGEE. The length of the CDR3 is 15 residues. With 3 bases removed from V and 1 base from J, the gap between germline ends came to 13 bases. CDR3 sequence reads: CASSAGGGQNTEAFF. CDR3 coding DNA: TGTGCCAGCAGCGCGGGGGGAGGGCAGAACACTGAAGCTTTCTTT.

This clone came up once. The rearrangement links TRBV6-5 to TRBJ1-6; D gene uncertain. The germline gives CDR1 MNHEY, CDR2 SVGAGI. V lost 7 bases to trimming and J lost 3 bases, with 10 bases between them. There are 14 residues in the CDR3. The CDR3 coding sequence is TGTGCCAGCATCAAGGGAGTCTATAATTCACCCCTCCACTTT. Protein product: CASIKGVYNSPLHF.

The chain is built from TRBV5-1 and TRBJ2-7; maybe TRBD1 (6 bases). This CDR3 is 13 amino acids long. Germline values: CDR1 SGHRS, CDR2 YFSETQ. V dropped 4 bases and J dropped 7 bases, with 15 bases sitting between them. Here the CDR3 reads CASSPGSDREQYF. The CDR3 region has the DNA TGCGCCAGCAGCCCCGGAAGTGACAGGGAGCAGTACTTC. Filled out from reference TRBV5-1 and TRBJ2-7, the complete variable domain reads KAGVTQTPRYLIKTRGQQVTLSCSPISGHRSVSWYQQTPGQGLQFLFEYFSETQRNKGNFPGRFSGRQFSNSRSEMNVSTLELGDSALYLCASSPGSDREQYFGPGTRLTVT.

The CDR3 spells CASSISRAYGYTF. CDR3 coding DNA: TGTGCCAGTAGTATATCCAGGGCCTATGGCTACACCTTC. This chain joins TRBV19 and TRBJ1-2, with a tentative D call TRBD1 (5 bases). The CDR3 runs to 13 residues. The V gene's germline CDR1 is LNHDA and CDR2 SQIVND (reference sequence). V lost 2 bases to trimming and J lost 4 bases, with 8 bases between them.

The chain carries TRBV7-9 and TRBJ2-1, with D hard to call. The CDR3 extends over 16 amino acids. V was clipped by 2 bases and J by 5 bases, with 16 bases between them. Germline CDR1 SEHNR, CDR2 FQNEAQ (reference sequence). CDR3 region: CASSLLRQARDNEQFF. CDR3 DNA: TGTGCCAGCAGCTTACTCCGGCAGGCACGAGACAATGAGCAGTTCTTC.

V usage is TRBV6-1 and J usage is TRBJ1-1, with TRBD1 matching 9 bases. The junction had 14 bases not matched to a gene; V was cut back by 4 bases and J by 5 bases. The V gene's germline CDR1 is MNHNS and CDR2 SASEGT. The length of the CDR3 is 17 residues. Here the CDR3 DNA reads TGTGCCAGCAGTGGAACGACGGACAGGGGCCCGAGAACTGAAGCTTTCTTT. Its translation: CASSGTTDRGPRTEAFF.

V usage is TRBV15 and J usage is TRBJ1-1; no reliable D call. The germline V gene has CDR1 LNHNV and CDR2 YYDKDF (reference sequence). Trimming took off 1 base at V and 1 base at J, with 10 bases between the two ends. This CDR3 is 15 amino acids long. The CDR3 region is CATSRAPGTNTEAFF. The CDR3 DNA follows: TGTGCCACCAGCAGAGCGCCTGGCACGAACACTGAAGCTTTCTTT.